This T cell receptor (beta chain) was identified during a study of cytomegalovirus exposure and HLA in healthy donors. Comment on this clone: The antigen remains unidentified.

Study findings and constraints: TRBV6-2, TRBV6-3 and other indistinguishable V segments were excluded.

60 Vbeta and 13 Jbeta primers were used in PCR. Assay: immunoSEQ multiplex PCR; the TCRdb copy retains only in-frame clones and omits some. The sample includes 40,000 to 55,000 clones, about 78% seen only once; the top ten take less than 3.5%. This CDR3 has 12 residues. The germline gives CDR1 MNHEY, CDR2 SVGAGI. The germline V and J ends were trimmed by 8 bases and 3 bases, with 11 bases remaining between them. The V and J genes are TRBV6-5 and TRBJ2-7, with D perhaps matching TRBD1 (5 bases). The TCR comes from a woman aged 30 to 39 in good health and CMV-seronegative. Sequenced sample: PBMCs. The CDR3 protein is CASAGRDYEQYF. For the CDR3, the DNA is TGTGCCAGCGCTGGCAGGGACTACGAGCAGTACTTC.